Presented here are 18 T cell receptor beta chains from one specimen sequenced in a study of breast tumors, draining lymph nodes, adjacent tissues. Axillary draining lymph nodes of breast cancer patients supplied the node samples. MiXCR, applied by TCRdb to the multiplex PCR reads, yields one record per CDR3 protein. Of tens of thousands of distinct CDR3 sequences in the sample, roughly 19% are singletons; the top ten hold approximately 2.5%. The sequenced material came from axillary lymph node tissue. All receptors derive from a female donor with breast cancer. Some clones in this sample may be carry-over from other donors' samples.

This clonotype was picked up many times. This chain links TRBV5-4 with TRBJ2-2; TRBD1 matches at 10 bases. Germline CDR1 and CDR2: SGHNT and YYREEE (reference sequence). Trimming cost V 3 bases and J 2 bases; bases outside gene matches: 7. The CDR3 has 17 amino acids. This CDR3 reads CASSSATGGRNTGELFF. The CDR3 DNA sequence: TGTGCCAGCAGCTCAGCGACAGGGGGCCGTAACACCGGGGAGCTGTTTTTT.

On this clonotype itself: This may come from a read error, since a much larger clone is one base off. Since no conserved phenylalanine or tryptophan closes the CDR3, a read error is the likely cause. The V call is TRBV12-3 or TRBV12-4, the J call TRBJ2-2; 7 bases are a match to TRBD1. CDR3 length: 14 amino acids. The CDR3 reads CASGDSTGFAELFV. In DNA, the CDR3 is TGTGCTAGTGGTGATTCGACAGGGTTCGCGGAGCTGTTTGTT.

This chain joins TRBV18 and TRBJ1-5, with D unresolved. The germline V gene has CDR1 KGHSH and CDR2 LQKENI. The CDR3 totals 15 residues. V gave up 5 bases and J gave up 1 base, with 12 bases separating them. The CDR3 protein is CASSSAWASNQPQHF. The CDR3 coding sequence is TGTGCCAGCTCATCGGCCTGGGCGAGCAATCAGCCCCAGCATTTT.

This clonotype came up many times. The CDR3 sequence is CASSSAGPATQYF. The CDR3 coding sequence is TGTGCCAGCAGTTCGGCTGGGCCAGCGACCCAGTACTTC. The chain carries TRBV6-2 or TRBV6-3 and TRBJ2-5, with no clear D. This CDR3 contains 13 residues. Trimming removed 4 bases at V and 7 bases at J, with 13 bases between. CDR1 and CDR2 (germline): MNHEY, SVGEGT.

This clonotype was seen many times. The genes are TRBV7-2 and TRBJ1-5; the D gene is possibly TRBD1 (5 bases). Deletions cut 5 bases from V and 0 bases from J, with 8 bases between. The CDR3 is made up of 14 amino acids. Germline CDR1 is SGHTA and CDR2 is FQGNSA. CDR3 sequence reads: CASSTGYSNQPQHF. Here the CDR3 DNA reads TGTGCCAGCAGCACAGGATATAGCAATCAGCCCCAGCATTTT.

The chain couples TRBV27 to TRBJ2-7; the D is unclear. V dropped 8 bases and J dropped 0 bases, with 26 bases sitting between them. Germline V gene sequence: CDR1 MNHEY, CDR2 SMNVEV (reference sequence). This CDR3 has 18 residues. Here the CDR3 DNA reads TGTGCCAGCGGTATTGACCGTCCCACCGACCGAGGCTCCTACGAGCAGTACTTC. Its protein is CASGIDRPTDRGSYEQYF.

A note on this clonotype: The CDR3 carries no conserved terminal phenylalanine or tryptophan, so it likely arises from a read error. The chain uses TRBV2 and TRBJ2-7; TRBD2 is a possible D gene (5 bases). Trimming stripped 4 bases from V and 0 bases from J, with 10 bases between. CDR3 length: 14 amino acids. Looked up from germline, CDR1 is SNHLY and CDR2 is FYNNEI. CDR3: CASSGTGSSYEQYL. CDR3 nucleotides: TGTGCCAGCAGTGGGACGGGGAGCTCCTACGAGCAGTACCTC.

V and J are TRBV27 and TRBJ2-7; the D is unclear. The CDR3 sequence is 10 residues long. Germline lookup yields CDR1 MNHEY and CDR2 SMNVEV (reference sequence). V dropped 3 bases and J dropped 6 bases, with 3 bases sitting between them. DNA of the CDR3: TGTGCCAGCAGTTTTCGCGAGCAGTACTTC. Protein sequence: CASSFREQYF.

This clonotype showed up just a few times. The CDR3 reads CASSPTLEGTEQYF. Here the CDR3 DNA reads TGTGCCAGCTCACCAACACTGGAAGGCACGGAGCAGTACTTC. This chain links TRBV18 with TRBJ2-7; no firm D call. Germline V gene data show CDR1 as KGHSH and CDR2 as LQKENI. The CDR3 extends over 14 amino acids. V dropped 2 bases and J dropped 7 bases, with 15 bases sitting between them.

The table lists this clonotype with many counts. J is TRBJ2-2 and V is TRBV19; TRBD1 aligns across 7 bases. Per germline, CDR1 LNHDA and CDR2 SQIVND (reference sequence). V was pared by 4 bases and J by 6 bases, with 5 bases of the junction left unmatched. This CDR3 contains 14 residues. The CDR3 region is CASSTNQGAGELFF. CDR3 coding DNA: TGTGCCAGTAGTACCAATCAGGGGGCCGGGGAGCTGTTTTTT.

The chain has TRBV3-1 and TRBJ2-3, with TRBD2 matching over 15 bases. V was pared by 4 bases and J by 0 bases, with 2 bases of the junction left unmatched. There are 17 residues in the CDR3. Germline V gene lookup returns CDR1 LGHDT and CDR2 YNNKEL (reference sequence). The CDR3 DNA reads TGTGCCAGCAGCCTTGGACTAGCGGGAGGGAGCACAGATACGCAGTATTTT. Protein product: CASSLGLAGGSTDTQYF.

This clonotype was counted between two and nine times. This chain joins TRBV28 and TRBJ1-2, with TRBD1 matching 8 bases. Trimming at V came to 7 bases and at J to 3 bases, leaving 7 bases not matched to a gene. The V gene's germline CDR1 is MDHEN and CDR2 SYDVKM. The CDR3 loop spans 14 amino acids. CDR3 in DNA: TGTGCCAGCATGGCTTCGGGACAGGACTATGGCTACACCTTC. Encoded protein: CASMASGQDYGYTF.

This clonotype was counted ten times or more. The CDR3 protein is CASSFTSGSTYEQYF. The CDR3 nucleotides read TGTGCCAGCAGCTTCACTAGCGGGAGTACCTACGAGCAGTACTTC. The chain links TRBV5-6 to TRBJ2-7; 11 nucleotides agree with TRBD2. CDR1 and CDR2 (germline): SGHDT, YYEEEE. The CDR3 length is 15 residues. V lost 2 bases and J lost 2; bases outside the gene matches: 3.

This clonotype appeared many times. This chain connects TRBV7-4 to TRBJ2-1, with D unresolved. In germline, CDR1 is SGHVT, CDR2 SQSDAQ. The CDR3 loop spans 14 amino acids. Trimming pared 5 bases from V and 3 bases from J, leaving 11 bases between. The CDR3 loop is CASSVDPLYNEQFF. CDR3 DNA sequence: TGTGCCAGCAGCGTCGACCCCCTCTACAATGAGCAGTTCTTC.

A note on this clonotype: At one boundary the junction diverges from the germline segment, which might be a read error. V is TRBV7-2 and J is TRBJ2-5, with D possibly being TRBD1 (6 bases). The CDR3 contains 16 residues. Germline assignment: CDR1 SGHTA and CDR2 FQGNSA. CDR3: CASSLIGGTSQETQHF. The CDR3 nucleotides are TGTGCCAGCAGCCTTATCGGTGGGACATCCCAAGAGACCCAGCACTTC.

This clonotype was detected many times. V usage is TRBV11-3 and J usage is TRBJ2-1; D remains unclear. Germline loops: CDR1 SGHNT, CDR2 YENEEA. This CDR3 is 11 amino acids long. V dropped 6 bases and J dropped 12 bases, with 12 bases sitting between them. CDR3 region: CASSLGLGQFF. Here the CDR3 DNA reads TGTGCCAGCAGTCTAGGGCTCGGGCAGTTCTTC.

This clonotype was observed many times. The chain carries TRBV19 and TRBJ1-2, with D perhaps TRBD1 (5 bases). This CDR3 contains 16 residues. The V and J ends lost 4 bases and 4 bases respectively, with 19 bases between them. Germline CDR1 is LNHDA and CDR2 is SQIVND (reference sequence). Here the CDR3 reads CASSKGGLPQGYGYTF. In DNA, the CDR3 is TGTGCCAGTAGTAAGGGTGGCCTCCCCCAGGGCTATGGCTACACCTTC.

The chain recombines TRBV5-5 with TRBJ2-7; a possible D gene is TRBD1 (5 bases). Germline CDR1 reads SGHKS; CDR2 reads YYEKEE (reference sequence). The CDR3 is 15 amino acids. V was shortened by 2 bases and J by 6 bases, with 18 bases between the two germline ends. The CDR3 sequence is CASSFTGSGSLEQYF. The CDR3 bases are TGTGCCAGCAGCTTTACCGGGTCAGGGTCCCTCGAGCAGTACTTC.